A single T cell receptor (beta chain) is shown here with its context. This sample is drawn from a study of blood T cell repertoires in COVID-19. This CDR3 has 13 residues. The germline CDR1 and CDR2 sequences are MNHNS and SASEGT. Trimming cost V 2 bases and J 0 bases, with 3 bases left between them. The table came from immunoSEQ multiplex PCR; TCRdb's copy has only in-frame clones and leaves some out. Of 230,000 or so clones in the sample, roughly 80% were seen once. This TCR was recovered from a human donor in a cohort sampled during active COVID-19. The chain employs TRBV6-1 and TRBJ2-3; D is ambiguous. Material: peripheral blood. The CDR3 DNA reads as TGTGCCAGCAGTGAACTAAGCACAGATACGCAGTATTTT. This encodes CASSELSTDTQYF.